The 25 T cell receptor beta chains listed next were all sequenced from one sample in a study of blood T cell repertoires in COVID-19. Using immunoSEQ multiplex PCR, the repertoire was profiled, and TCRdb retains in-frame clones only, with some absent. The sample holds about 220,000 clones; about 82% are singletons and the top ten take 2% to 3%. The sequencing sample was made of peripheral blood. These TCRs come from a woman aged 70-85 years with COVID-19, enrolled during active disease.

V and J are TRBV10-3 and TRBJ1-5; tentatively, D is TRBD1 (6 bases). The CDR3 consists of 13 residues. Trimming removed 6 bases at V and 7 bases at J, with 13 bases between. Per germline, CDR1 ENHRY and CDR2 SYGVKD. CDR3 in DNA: TGTGCCATCAGCGAGCACAGGGACCAGCCCCAGCATTTT. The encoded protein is CAISEHRDQPQHF.

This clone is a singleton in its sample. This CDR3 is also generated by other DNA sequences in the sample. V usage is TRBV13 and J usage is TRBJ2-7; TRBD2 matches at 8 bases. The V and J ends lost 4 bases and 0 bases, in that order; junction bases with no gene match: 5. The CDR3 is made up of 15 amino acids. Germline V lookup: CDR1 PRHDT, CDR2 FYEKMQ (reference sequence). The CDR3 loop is CASSSGLAPSYEQYF. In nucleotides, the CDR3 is TGTGCCAGCAGCTCCGGACTAGCTCCCTCCTACGAGCAGTACTTC.

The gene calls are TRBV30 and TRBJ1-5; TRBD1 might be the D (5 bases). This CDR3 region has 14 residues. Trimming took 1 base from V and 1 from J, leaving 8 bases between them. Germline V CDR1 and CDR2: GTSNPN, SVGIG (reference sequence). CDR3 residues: CAWSGRQSNQPQHF. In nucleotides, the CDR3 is TGTGCCTGGAGTGGGAGACAGAGCAATCAGCCCCAGCATTTT. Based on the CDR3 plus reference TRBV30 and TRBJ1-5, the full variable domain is SQTIHQWPATLVQPVGSPLSLECTVEGTSNPNLYWYRQAAGRGLQLLFYSVGIGQISSEVPQNLSASRPQDRQFILSSKKLLLSDSGFYLCAWSGRQSNQPQHFGDGTRLSIL.

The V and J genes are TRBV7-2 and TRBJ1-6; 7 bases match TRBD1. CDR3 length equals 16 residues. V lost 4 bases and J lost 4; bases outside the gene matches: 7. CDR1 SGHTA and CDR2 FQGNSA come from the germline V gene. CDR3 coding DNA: TGTGCCAGCAGCTCCCGGGACAGTCTTTATAATTCACCCCTCCACTTT. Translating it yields CASSSRDSLYNSPLHF.

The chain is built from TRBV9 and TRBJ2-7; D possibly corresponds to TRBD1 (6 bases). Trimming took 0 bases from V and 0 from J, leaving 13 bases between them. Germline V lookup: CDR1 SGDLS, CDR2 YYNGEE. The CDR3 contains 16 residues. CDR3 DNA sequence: TGTGCCAGCAGCGTAGGTCACAGGGCATACTCCTACGAGCAGTACTTC. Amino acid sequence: CASSVGHRAYSYEQYF.

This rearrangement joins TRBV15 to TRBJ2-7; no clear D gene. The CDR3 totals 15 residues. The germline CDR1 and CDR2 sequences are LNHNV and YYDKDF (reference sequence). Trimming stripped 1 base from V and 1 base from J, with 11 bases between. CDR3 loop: CATSRGAVESYEQYF. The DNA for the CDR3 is TGTGCCACCAGCAGAGGTGCGGTAGAGTCCTACGAGCAGTACTTC.

CDR3 DNA: TGTGCCAGCAGTTCGGGGGGGACAGGGCGGAGCAATCAGCCCCAGCATTTT. It specifies CASSSGGTGRSNQPQHF. The V and J genes are TRBV27 and TRBJ1-5; 9 bases map to TRBD1. Trimming at V came to 4 bases and at J to 1 base, leaving 8 bases not matched to a gene. The V gene's germline CDR1 is MNHEY and CDR2 SMNVEV (reference sequence). CDR3 length equals 17 residues.

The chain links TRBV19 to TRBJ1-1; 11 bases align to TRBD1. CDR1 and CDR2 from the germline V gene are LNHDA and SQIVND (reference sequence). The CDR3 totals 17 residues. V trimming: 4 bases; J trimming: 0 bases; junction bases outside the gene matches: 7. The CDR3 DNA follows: TGTGCCAGTAGTAGGGGACAGGGGGATATCATGAACACTGAAGCTTTCTTT. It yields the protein CASSRGQGDIMNTEAFF.

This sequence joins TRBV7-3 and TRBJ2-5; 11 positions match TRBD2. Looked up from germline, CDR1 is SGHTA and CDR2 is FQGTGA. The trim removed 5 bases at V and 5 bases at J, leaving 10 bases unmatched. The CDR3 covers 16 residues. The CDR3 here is CASSPHLSGGAETQYF. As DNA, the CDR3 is TGTGCCAGCAGCCCCCATCTTAGCGGGGGGGCGGAGACCCAGTACTTC.

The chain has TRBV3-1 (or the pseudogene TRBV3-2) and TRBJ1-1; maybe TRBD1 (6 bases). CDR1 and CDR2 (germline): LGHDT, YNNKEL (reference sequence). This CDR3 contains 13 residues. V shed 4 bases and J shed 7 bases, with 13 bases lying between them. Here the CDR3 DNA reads TGTGCCAGCAGCCGGGTACGGACAGATGAAGCTTTCTTT. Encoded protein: CASSRVRTDEAFF.

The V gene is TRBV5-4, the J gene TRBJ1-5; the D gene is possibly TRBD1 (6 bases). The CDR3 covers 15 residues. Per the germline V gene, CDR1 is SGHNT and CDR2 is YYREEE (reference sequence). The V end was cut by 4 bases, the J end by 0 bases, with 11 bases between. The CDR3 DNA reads TGTGCCAGCAGCGCACAGGGAGATAGCAATCAGCCCCAGCATTTT. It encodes CASSAQGDSNQPQHF.

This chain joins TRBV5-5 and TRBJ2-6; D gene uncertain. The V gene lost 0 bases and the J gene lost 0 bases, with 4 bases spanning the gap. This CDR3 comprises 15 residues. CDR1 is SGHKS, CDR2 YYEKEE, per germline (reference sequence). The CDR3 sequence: CASSLAYSGANVLTF. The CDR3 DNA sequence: TGTGCCAGCAGCTTGGCCTACTCTGGGGCCAACGTCCTGACTTTC.

The CDR3 DNA follows: TGTGCCAGTAGTCCCCAGGACAGTCCCTATAATTCACCCCTCCACTTT. Its protein product is CASSPQDSPYNSPLHF. The genes are TRBV19 and TRBJ1-6; weak D call: TRBD1 (6 bases). There are 16 residues in the CDR3. Per the germline V gene, CDR1 is LNHDA and CDR2 is SQIVND (reference sequence). Between the trimmed V and J ends, which lost 5 bases and 2 bases, there was a span of 13 bases.

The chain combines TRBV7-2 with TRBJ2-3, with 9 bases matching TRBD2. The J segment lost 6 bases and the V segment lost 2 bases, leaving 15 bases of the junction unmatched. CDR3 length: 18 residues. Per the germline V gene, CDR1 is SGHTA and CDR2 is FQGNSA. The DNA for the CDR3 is TGTGCCAGCAGCTTACAGTTTAGCGGGGGCTATGAAGGTGATACGCAGTATTTT. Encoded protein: CASSLQFSGGYEGDTQYF.

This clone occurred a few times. The CDR3 DNA is TGTGCCAGCAGTAGAGCCTCTGGGGCCAACGTCCTGACTTTC. Encoded protein: CASSRASGANVLTF. The chain links TRBV6-5 to TRBJ2-6, with no clear D. The CDR3 runs to 14 residues. Germline V gene sequence: CDR1 MNHEY, CDR2 SVGAGI. V was clipped by 5 bases and J by 0 bases, with 5 bases between them.

This CDR3 is CASSSGLTRNNEQFF. Here the CDR3 DNA reads TGTGCCAGCAGCTCAGGACTTACCAGAAACAATGAGCAGTTCTTC. The V gene is TRBV7-3, the J gene TRBJ2-1; D perhaps matches TRBD2 (5 bases). CDR1 is SGHTA and CDR2 is FQGTGA in the germline V gene. The CDR3 spans 15 residues. Trimming took 4 bases from V and 5 from J, leaving 15 bases between them.

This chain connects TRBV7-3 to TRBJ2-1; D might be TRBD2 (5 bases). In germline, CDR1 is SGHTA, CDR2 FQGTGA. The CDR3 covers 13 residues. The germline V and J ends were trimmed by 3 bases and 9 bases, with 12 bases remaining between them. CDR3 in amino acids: CASSLTTAGEQFF. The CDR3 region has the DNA TGTGCCAGCAGCTTGACTACCGCCGGTGAGCAGTTCTTC.

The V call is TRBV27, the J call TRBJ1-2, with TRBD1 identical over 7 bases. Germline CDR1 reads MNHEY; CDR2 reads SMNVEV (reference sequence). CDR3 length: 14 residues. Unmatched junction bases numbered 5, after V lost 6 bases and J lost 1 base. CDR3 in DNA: TGTGCCAGCAGGGGGACAGCTTTTAACTATGGCTACACCTTC. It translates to CASRGTAFNYGYTF.

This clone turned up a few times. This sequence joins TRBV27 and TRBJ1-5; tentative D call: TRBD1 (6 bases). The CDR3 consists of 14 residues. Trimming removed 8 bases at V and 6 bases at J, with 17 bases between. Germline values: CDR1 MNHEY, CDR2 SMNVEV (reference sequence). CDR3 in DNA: TGTGCCAGCCAGGACAGTGGGGCGTCTCAGCCCCAGCATTTT. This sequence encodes CASQDSGASQPQHF.

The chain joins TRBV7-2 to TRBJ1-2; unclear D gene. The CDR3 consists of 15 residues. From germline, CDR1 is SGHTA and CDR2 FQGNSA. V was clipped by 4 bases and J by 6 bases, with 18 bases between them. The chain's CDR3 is CASSWSATGSNGYTF. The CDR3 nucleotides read TGTGCCAGCAGCTGGAGCGCAACCGGGAGCAATGGCTACACCTTC. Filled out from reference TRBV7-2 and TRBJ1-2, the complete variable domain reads GAGVSQSPSNKVTEKGKDVELRCDPISGHTALYWYRQSLGQGLEFLIYFQGNSAPDKSGLPSDRFSAERTGGSVSTLTIQRTQQEDSAVYLCASSWSATGSNGYTFGSGTRLTVV.

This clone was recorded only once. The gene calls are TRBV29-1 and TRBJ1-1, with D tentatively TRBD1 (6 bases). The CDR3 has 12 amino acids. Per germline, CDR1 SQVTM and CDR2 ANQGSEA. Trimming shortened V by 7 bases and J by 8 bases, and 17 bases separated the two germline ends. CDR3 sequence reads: CSGGHDWEEAFF. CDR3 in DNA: TGCAGCGGGGGGCATGACTGGGAGGAAGCTTTCTTT. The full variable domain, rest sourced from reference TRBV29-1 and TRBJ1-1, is SAVISQKPSRDICQRGTSLTIQCQVDSQVTMMFWYRQQPGQSLTLIATANQGSEATYESGFVIDKFPISRPNLTFSTLTVSNMSPEDSSIYLCSGGHDWEEAFFGQGTRLTVV.

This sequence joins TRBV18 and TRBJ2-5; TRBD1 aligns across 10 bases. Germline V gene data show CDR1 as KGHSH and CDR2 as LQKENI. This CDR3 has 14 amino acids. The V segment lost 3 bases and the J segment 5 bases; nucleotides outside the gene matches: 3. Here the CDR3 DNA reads TGTGCCAGCTCACCGGGACAGGGGATTGAGACCCAGTACTTC. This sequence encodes CASSPGQGIETQYF. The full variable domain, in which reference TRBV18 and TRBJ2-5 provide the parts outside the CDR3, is NAGVMQNPRHLVRRRGQEARLRCSPMKGHSHVYWYRQLPEEGLKFMVYLQKENIIDESGMPKERFSAEFPKEGPSILRIQQVVRGDSAAYFCASSPGQGIETQYFGPGTRLLVL.

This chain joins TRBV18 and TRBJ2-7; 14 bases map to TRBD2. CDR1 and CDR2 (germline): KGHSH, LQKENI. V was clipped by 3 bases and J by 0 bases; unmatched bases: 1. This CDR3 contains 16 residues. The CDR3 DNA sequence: TGTGCCAGCTCACCCGGACTAGCGGGGGGCTCCTACGAGCAGTACTTC. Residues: CASSPGLAGGSYEQYF.

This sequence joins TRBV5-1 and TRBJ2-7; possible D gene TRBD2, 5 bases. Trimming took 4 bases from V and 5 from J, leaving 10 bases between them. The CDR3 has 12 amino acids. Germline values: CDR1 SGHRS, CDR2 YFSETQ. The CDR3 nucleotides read TGCGCCAGCAGCCGTGAGGGCCACGAGCAGTACTTC. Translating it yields CASSREGHEQYF.

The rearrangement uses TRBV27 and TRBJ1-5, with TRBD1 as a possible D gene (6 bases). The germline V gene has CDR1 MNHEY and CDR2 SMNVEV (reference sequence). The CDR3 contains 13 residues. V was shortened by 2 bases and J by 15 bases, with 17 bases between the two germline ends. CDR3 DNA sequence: TGTGCCAGCAGTTTAGACGGGACACTTCGGAGGCATTTT. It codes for CASSLDGTLRRHF.